Below are 21 T cell receptor beta chains sequenced from a single sample in a study of T cell responses to AZD1222 COVID-19 vaccine. Produced via immunoSEQ multiplex PCR; TCRdb's table is partial and in-frame only. The profile shows approximately 200,000 clones, roughly 92% of them singletons. The sample was peripheral blood, taken 28 days after the second AZD1222 dose. These receptors were collected from an adult who received the AZD1222 COVID-19 vaccine.

V usage is TRBV11-2 and J usage is TRBJ2-7; possible D gene TRBD1, 5 bases. The CDR3 contains 13 residues. Germline assignment: CDR1 SGHAT and CDR2 FQNNGV. Trimming stripped 5 bases from V and 6 bases from J, with 14 bases between. This CDR3 reads CASSATAITEQYF. Here the CDR3 DNA reads TGTGCCAGCAGCGCGACAGCTATAACCGAGCAGTACTTC.

The chain is built from TRBV7-3 and TRBJ1-1; D ambiguous. V lost 0 bases and J lost 5, with 22 bases in between. This CDR3 comprises 18 residues. CDR1 SGHTA and CDR2 FQGTGA come from the germline V gene. CDR3 bases: TGTGCCAGCAGCTTAACGACAAGGCGAGGGCGCTGGGAAACTGAAGCTTTCTTT. This translates into CASSLTTRRGRWETEAFF.

The rearrangement joins TRBV7-3 to TRBJ1-1; maybe TRBD1 (5 bases). Germline V gives CDR1 SGHTA, CDR2 FQGTGA. V was pared by 5 bases and J by 8 bases, with 15 bases between. The CDR3 sequence is 13 residues long. CDR3 in amino acids: CASSTQVTGEAFF. The DNA for the CDR3 is TGTGCCAGCAGCACCCAGGTTACAGGAGAAGCTTTCTTT.

This clone appeared once. This chain links TRBV11-2 with TRBJ1-2, with D uncertain. Trimming stripped 4 bases from V and 8 bases from J, with 20 bases between. The CDR3 runs to 15 residues. CDR1 SGHAT and CDR2 FQNNGV come from the germline V gene. The CDR3 nucleotides read TGTGCCAGCAGCTCTCTCTGGGTCCTTAGGTACGGCTACACCTTC. Encoded protein: CASSSLWVLRYGYTF. The full variable domain, with the rest looked up from reference TRBV11-2 and TRBJ1-2, is EAGVAQSPRYKIIEKRQSVAFWCNPISGHATLYWYQQILGQGPKLLIQFQNNGVVDDSQLPKDRFSAERLKGVDSTLKIQPAKLEDSAVYLCASSSLWVLRYGYTFGSGTRLTVV.

The chain uses TRBV27 and TRBJ1-1, with TRBD1 matching 11 bases. Germline V lookup: CDR1 MNHEY, CDR2 SMNVEV (reference sequence). The CDR3 is 16 residues long. J was trimmed by 4 bases and V by 2 bases; bases with no gene match: 6. CDR3 loop: CASSLRGQGESTEAFF. CDR3 sequence (DNA): TGTGCCAGCAGTTTACGGGGACAGGGGGAGAGCACTGAAGCTTTCTTT.

The chain joins TRBV2 to TRBJ1-4, with D perhaps matching TRBD1 (5 bases). The CDR3 has 15 residues. V was cut by 8 bases and J by 0 bases, with 13 bases left in between. Germline CDR1 SNHLY, CDR2 FYNNEI. The chain's CDR3 is CASSPQGTTNEKLFF. Written as DNA, the CDR3 is TGTGCCAGCTCCCCTCAGGGAACAACTAATGAAAAACTGTTTTTT. Based on the CDR3 plus reference TRBV2 and TRBJ1-4, the full variable domain is EPEVTQTPSHQVTQMGQEVILRCVPISNHLYFYWYRQILGQKVEFLVSFYNNEISEKSEIFDDQFSVERPDGSNFTLKIRSTKLEDSAMYFCASSPQGTTNEKLFFGSGTQLSVL.

J is TRBJ2-5 and V is TRBV5-1; D may be TRBD1 (5 bases). In germline, CDR1 is SGHRS, CDR2 YFSETQ. The CDR3 loop spans 14 amino acids. V was shortened by 0 bases and J by 2 bases, with 8 bases between the two germline ends. The CDR3 region has the DNA TGCGCCAGCAGCTTGGGGGGCCCACAAGAGACCCAGTACTTC. As protein: CASSLGGPQETQYF.

This rearrangement joins TRBV2 to TRBJ2-5; D is perhaps TRBD1 or TRBD2 (5 bases each). CDR3 length equals 14 residues. Germline loops: CDR1 SNHLY, CDR2 FYNNEI. V lost 7 bases and J lost 4, with 16 bases in between. The CDR3 DNA sequence: TGTGCCAGCAACCCCCGGGTGGGGGTAGAGACCCAGTACTTC. Amino acid sequence: CASNPRVGVETQYF.

The rearrangement links TRBV29-1 to TRBJ1-1; D gene unclear. V shed 7 bases and J shed 3 bases, with 18 bases lying between them. Germline V gene lookup returns CDR1 SQVTM and CDR2 ANQGSEA. The CDR3 consists of 14 residues. The CDR3 DNA reads TGCAGCGCCGGCCCCCCAGGTTCGTACACTGAAGCTTTCTTT. It yields the protein CSAGPPGSYTEAFF.

In this sample, this clone turned up once. The chain uses TRBV14 and TRBJ1-2; maybe TRBD1 (6 bases). V gave up 0 bases and J gave up 5 bases, with 16 bases separating them. In germline, CDR1 is SGHDN, CDR2 FVKESK. The CDR3 contains 16 residues. The CDR3 spells CASSQDWVSGVYGYTF. CDR3 coding DNA: TGTGCCAGCAGCCAAGATTGGGTCTCAGGGGTGTATGGCTACACCTTC.

The rearrangement links TRBV5-1 to TRBJ1-6, with D possibly being TRBD1 (6 bases). The V gene's germline CDR1 is SGHRS and CDR2 YFSETQ. This CDR3 comprises 14 residues. Trimming removed 2 bases from V and 7 bases from J, with 10 bases in between. The CDR3 sequence is CASSFEQGNSPLHF. The CDR3 coding sequence is TGCGCCAGCAGCTTCGAGCAGGGGAATTCACCCCTCCACTTT.

The chain couples TRBV16 to TRBJ1-5; D ambiguous. This CDR3 is 15 amino acids long. V was trimmed by 2 bases and J by 4 bases, leaving 12 bases between them. Looked up from germline, CDR1 is KGHSY and CDR2 is FQNENV. The CDR3 nucleotides are TGTGCCAGCAGCCAAAGTCCGGGAATAAATCAGCCCCAGCATTTT. Translated, it gives CASSQSPGINQPQHF.

The chain has TRBV28 and TRBJ1-2; 7 bases map to TRBD1. Trimming took 8 bases from V and 8 from J; bases not matched to a gene: 14. The germline CDR1 and CDR2 sequences are MDHEN and SYDVKM. The CDR3 sequence is 14 residues long. In DNA form, the CDR3 reads TGTGCCAGCTCCGCAGGGGGACGGCTAGAGGGCTACACCTTC. It yields the protein CASSAGGRLEGYTF.

The rearrangement links TRBV15 to TRBJ1-5; unclear D gene. Germline CDR1 and CDR2: LNHNV and YYDKDF (reference sequence). Deletions cut 0 bases from V and 0 bases from J, with 12 bases between. This CDR3 spans 17 amino acids. The CDR3 coding sequence is TGTGCCACCAGCAGAGATAGGGCAAGTTATAGCAATCAGCCCCAGCATTTT. Amino acids: CATSRDRASYSNQPQHF.

J is TRBJ1-5 and V is TRBV7-9, with D possibly TRBD1 on 6 matching bases. The V gene lost 5 bases and the J gene lost 0 bases, with 20 bases spanning the gap. Germline CDR1 and CDR2: SEHNR and FQNEAQ (reference sequence). The CDR3 is 18 amino acids. The CDR3 DNA reads as TGTGCCAGCAGCCTATCCAGGGGTGGCCGATATAGCAATCAGCCCCAGCATTTT. This sequence encodes CASSLSRGGRYSNQPQHF.

The chain combines TRBV5-5 with TRBJ1-5; tentative D call: TRBD1 (6 bases). Deletions cut 2 bases from V and 7 bases from J, with 16 bases between. CDR1 is SGHKS, CDR2 YYEKEE, per germline (reference sequence). This CDR3 region has 15 residues. DNA of the CDR3: TGTGCCAGCAGCTTTAGGGGGAACGGTGGGCAGCCCCAGCATTTT. Amino acid sequence: CASSFRGNGGQPQHF.

The J gene is TRBJ1-1, the V gene TRBV14; D is possibly TRBD1 (5 bases). Germline lookup yields CDR1 SGHDN and CDR2 FVKESK. The V and J ends lost 0 bases and 0 bases respectively, with 8 bases between them. This CDR3 region has 15 residues. As DNA, the CDR3 is TGTGCCAGCAGCCAAGAGTGGGGCTTGAACACTGAAGCTTTCTTT. It codes for CASSQEWGLNTEAFF.

This rearrangement joins TRBV6-6 to TRBJ1-2, with TRBD1 as a possible D gene (6 bases). The V end lost 5 bases, the J end lost 7 bases, and 20 bases lay between the germline ends. CDR3 length: 15 amino acids. Germline V CDR1 and CDR2: MNHNY, SVGAGI (reference sequence). The chain's CDR3 is CASSVNPGHLAGYTF. In nucleotides, the CDR3 is TGTGCCAGCAGTGTAAACCCGGGACACCTTGCTGGCTACACCTTC.

The gene calls are TRBV19 and TRBJ2-7; 10 bases line up with TRBD1. CDR3 size: 13 residues. CDR1 is LNHDA, CDR2 SQIVND, per germline (reference sequence). With V trimmed by 5 bases and J by 3 bases, 1 base remained unmatched. The CDR3 nucleotides are TGTGCCAGTAGTTGGACAGGGGGCTACGAGCAGTACTTC. This gives the protein CASSWTGGYEQYF.

The CDR3 DNA follows: TGTGCCAGCAGCTCTGGTATTAGGGGGTCCGAGACCCAGTACTTC. Translation gives CASSSGIRGSETQYF. V and J are TRBV7-3 and TRBJ2-5, with a tentative D call TRBD1 (6 bases). In germline, CDR1 is SGHTA, CDR2 FQGTGA. CDR3 length: 15 amino acids. V lost 4 bases and J lost 5, with 17 bases in between.

This clone came up once. This chain uses TRBV6-5 with TRBJ1-5; TRBD1 is a possible D gene (6 bases). Trimming stripped 6 bases from V and 3 bases from J, with 15 bases between. This CDR3 spans 15 amino acids. In germline, CDR1 is MNHEY, CDR2 SVGAGI. The CDR3, as DNA: TGTGCCAGCAGGCAAACGGGACATGTCAATCAGCCCCAGCATTTT. Protein sequence: CASRQTGHVNQPQHF.